This T cell receptor (beta chain) is drawn from a study of shared clonotypes between healthy human individuals. Libraries were prepared by immunoSEQ multiplex PCR; TCRdb keeps only in-frame clonotypes and omits some of them. The data contain 500,000 or so clones, about 96% of them singletons. The V gene end was trimmed by 1 base and the J gene end by 6 bases; junction bases not matched to a gene: 3. From germline, CDR1 is MDHEN and CDR2 SYDVKM. The CDR3 spans 14 residues. J is TRBJ1-5 and V is TRBV28, with 7 bases lining up with TRBD1. The specimen was naive CD4+ T cells sorted from blood. Subset given: CD45RA+ positively selected. The source of this sequence is a woman in her twenties or thirties in good health. CDR3 sequence: CASSLSDRAQPQHF. The CDR3 DNA follows: TGTGCCAGCAGTTTATCTGACAGGGCTCAGCCCCAGCATTTT.